This is a list of T cell receptor beta chains from one sample in a study of cytomegalovirus exposure and HLA in healthy donors. Profiled with immunoSEQ multiplex PCR; TCRdb holds only in-frame clones, not every one. This sample has about 180,000 clones, with almost 80% found just once. The sequenced material came from PBMCs. The receptors originated from a man aged 25 to 45 in good health and CMV-seronegative. Each CDR3 is given with its conserved first and last residue. Each record gives: V gene, J gene, D gene, clone size, CDR3 DNA, CDR3 protein. A D gene is named only where the DNA matches it firmly. A row's size may be missing; if present it is once, few, many or a size class.

TRBV5-8	TRBJ1-5	-	-	TGTGCCAGCAGCGGAGGGACGTCAGGTAATCAGCCCCAGCATTTT	CASSGGTSGNQPQHF
TRBV15	TRBJ2-1	-	-	TGTGCCACCAGCGGAAAGGGACAATACAATGAGCAGTTCTTC	CATSGKGQYNEQFF
TRBV7-9	TRBJ1-6	TRBD1	-	TGTGCCAGCAGCTCGACAGGGATCTATAATTCACCCCTCCACTTT	CASSSTGIYNSPLHF
TRBV7-9	TRBJ2-3	TRBD2	-	TGTGCCAGCAGCGGGAGCGGGATCTACACAGATACGCAGTATTTT	CASSGSGIYTDTQYF
TRBV11-2	TRBJ2-7	TRBD1	-	TGTGCCAGCAGTCCCGGGACAGGAGCCTACGAGCAGTACTTC	CASSPGTGAYEQYF
TRBV27	TRBJ2-7	-	-	TGTGCCAGCAGTGCCAGAGGGCGGGAGCAGTACTTC	CASSARGREQYF
TRBV6-5	TRBJ2-3	TRBD2	-	TGTGCCAGCAGTTACATCGGGCGGGAGACAGATACGCAGTATTTT	CASSYIGRETDTQYF
TRBV5-1	TRBJ1-2	TRBD1	few	TGCGCCAGCAGCAACCTGGACAGGGGGCTTCACTATGGCTACACCTTC	CASSNLDRGLHYGYTF
TRBV7-2	TRBJ1-3	-	-	TGTGCCAGCAGCTTCGAGAAATCTGGAAACACCATATATTTT	CASSFEKSGNTIYF
TRBV19	TRBJ2-7	TRBD1	-	TGTGCCCCGCCCCCCGGGACAGGGTCCTACGAGCAGTACTTC	CAPPPGTGSYEQYF
TRBV29-1	TRBJ1-5	-	-	TGCAGCGTGGAATCTCCGGGACATCAAAATCAGCCCCAGCATTTT	CSVESPGHQNQPQHF
TRBV19	TRBJ2-5	-	-	TGTGCCAGTAGTATCCGAATTGGGGCTGGGGAAGAGACCCAGTACTTC	CASSIRIGAGEETQYF
TRBV28	TRBJ1-1	TRBD1	-	TGTGCCAGCAGTTTCAGACAGGGTAGGGCTTTCTTT	CASSFRQGRAFF
TRBV4-3	TRBJ2-1	TRBD2	-	TGCGCCAGCAGCCCAAGCGGGGGGGGGAAAAATGAGCAGTTCTTC	CASSPSGGGKNEQFF
TRBV30	TRBJ2-7	-	-	TGTGCCTGGAGTGTCAATTACCCGGACAGCGAGCAGTACTTC	CAWSVNYPDSEQYF
TRBV28	TRBJ2-5	-	few	TGTGCCAGCAGTCCCCGTGGACAGTTGCAAGAGACCCAGTACTTC	CASSPRGQLQETQYF
TRBV10-3	TRBJ2-7	TRBD2	-	TGTGCCATCACCAAGAGCGGGACTACCTACGAGCAGTACTTC	CAITKSGTTYEQYF
TRBV28	TRBJ2-1	-	-	TGTGCCAGCAGTTTAATACAGGTCAGATTGGACAATGAGCAGTTCTTC	CASSLIQVRLDNEQFF
TRBV30	TRBJ1-6	-	-	TGTGCCTGGAGTGCCCTTCGGAGCCGGCTCCACTTT	CAWSALRSRLHF
TRBV7-2	TRBJ2-5	TRBD2	-	TGTGCCAGCAGCTTAGTAAGGGCTAGCGGGGGGCAAGAGACCCAGTACTTC	CASSLVRASGGQETQYF
TRBV19	TRBJ2-7	TRBD2	few	TGTGCCAGTAGTACAGGTTCTAGCGGGAGGTTCGAGCAGTACTTC	CASSTGSSGRFEQYF
TRBV27	TRBJ2-7	TRBD2	-	TGTGCCAGCAGGCCTAGCGGGAGTACGTACGAGCAGTACTTC	CASRPSGSTYEQYF
TRBV21-1	TRBJ2-1	-	-	TGTGCCAGCAGCACTCTTAGCGGGATAGGTTTGAATGAGCAGTTCTTC	CASSTLSGIGLNEQFF
TRBV27	TRBJ2-3	TRBD2	-	TGTGCCAGCAGTTTTAGTCTAGCGGGAGGGGGAGATACGCAGTATTTT	CASSFSLAGGGDTQYF
TRBV6-1	TRBJ2-5	TRBD2	-	TGTGCCAGCACGATTAGCGGGAGAGAGACCCAGTACTTC	CASTISGRETQYF
TRBV5-6	TRBJ2-7	TRBD2	-	TGTGCCAGCAGCCCGGGACTATCCTACGAGCAGTACTTC	CASSPGLSYEQYF
TRBV7-7	TRBJ2-5	TRBD1	-	TGTGCTAGCAGCTTAGATGAGGGGGCAGGGATAAAGTACTTC	CASSLDEGAGIKYF
TRBV2	TRBJ2-2	TRBD2	-	TGTGCCAGCAGTGCGGGGCGGACGGGGGGAACCGGGGAGCTGTTTTTT	CASSAGRTGGTGELFF
TRBV5-8	TRBJ2-5	-	-	TGTGCCAGCAGCTTTAAGGGGGAGACCCAGTACTTC	CASSFKGETQYF
TRBV14	TRBJ2-7	-	once	TGTGCCAGCAGCCATCTCCTCTCCTACGAGCAGTACTTC	CASSHLLSYEQYF
TRBV7-9	TRBJ1-4	TRBD1	-	TGTGCCAGCAGCTCGTCACGACAGGGCTATAATGAAAAACTGTTTTTT	CASSSSRQGYNEKLFF